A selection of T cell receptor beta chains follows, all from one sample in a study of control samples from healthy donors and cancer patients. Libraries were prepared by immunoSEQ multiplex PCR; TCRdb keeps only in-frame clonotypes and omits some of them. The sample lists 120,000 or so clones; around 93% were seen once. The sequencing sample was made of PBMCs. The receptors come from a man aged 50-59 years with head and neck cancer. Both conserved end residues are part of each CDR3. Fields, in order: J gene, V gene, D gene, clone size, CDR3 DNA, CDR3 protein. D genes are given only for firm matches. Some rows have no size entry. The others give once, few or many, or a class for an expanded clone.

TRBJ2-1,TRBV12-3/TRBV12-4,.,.,TGTGCCAGCAGTCGGGGGGCGGATGAGCAGTTCTTC,CASSRGADEQFF
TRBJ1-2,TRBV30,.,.,TGTGCCTGGAGTATGCTACAGCCCTATGGCTACACCTTC,CAWSMLQPYGYTF
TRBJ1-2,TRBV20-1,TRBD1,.,TGCAGTGCCTCCTTCAGGGGGGGCTACACCTTC,CSASFRGGYTF
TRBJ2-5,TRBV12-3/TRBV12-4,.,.,TGTGCCAGCAGTTTCCAGAGTCAAGAGACCCAGTACTTC,CASSFQSQETQYF
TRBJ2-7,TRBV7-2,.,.,TGTGCCAGCAGCTTTATCTGGACACGGGGCTACGAGCAGTACTTC,CASSFIWTRGYEQYF
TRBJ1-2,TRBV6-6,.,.,TGTGCCAGCAACCCGTCTGGGACTACCTTCGATGGCTACACCTTC,CASNPSGTTFDGYTF
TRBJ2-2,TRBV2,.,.,TGTGCCAGCAGAGAGACGGACCACACCGGGGAGCTGTTTTTT,CASRETDHTGELFF
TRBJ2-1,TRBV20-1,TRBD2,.,TGCAGTGCTAGTGGCGGCCAGCGGGGGGTTAATGAGCAGTTCTTC,CSASGGQRGVNEQFF
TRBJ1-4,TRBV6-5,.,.,TGTGCCAGCAGTTACTCCGGGACGGTGAATGAAAAACTGTTTTTT,CASSYSGTVNEKLFF
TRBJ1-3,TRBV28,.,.,TGTGCCAGCATAGGGACAGGAAACACCATATATTTT,CASIGTGNTIYF
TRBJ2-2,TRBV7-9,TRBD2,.,TGTGCCAGCAGCTCCTGGCTACTAGCGGGGGGTACGAACACCGGGGAGCTGTTTTTT,CASSSWLLAGGTNTGELFF
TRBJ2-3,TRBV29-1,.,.,TGCAGCGTGGGATGGCAAGCTGGGGCAGATACGCAGTATTTT,CSVGWQAGADTQYF
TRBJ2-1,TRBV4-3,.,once,TGCGCCAGTCTATCAGTGGGGGGATTTTACAATGAGCAGTTCTTC,CASLSVGGFYNEQFF
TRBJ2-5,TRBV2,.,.,TGTGCCAGCAGGCCTACAGGGTCCCAAGAGACCCAGTACTTC,CASRPTGSQETQYF
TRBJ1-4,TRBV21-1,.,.,TGTGCCAGCAGCAAAGCAGGCCGGGAAACGACTAATGAAAAACTGTTTTTT,CASSKAGRETTNEKLFF
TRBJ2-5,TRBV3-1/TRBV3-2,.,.,TGTGCCAGCAGCTACCCGGGACAAGACCAAGAGACCCAGTACTTC,CASSYPGQDQETQYF
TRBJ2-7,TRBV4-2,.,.,TGTGCCAGCAGCCCAGACAGCTACGAGCAGTACTTC,CASSPDSYEQYF
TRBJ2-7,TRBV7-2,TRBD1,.,TGTGCCAGCAGCTTGATGGACAGGGGGTTATCCTACGAGCAGTACTTC,CASSLMDRGLSYEQYF
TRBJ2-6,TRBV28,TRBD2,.,TGTGCCAGCAGTTTAAGGGAGGGCTTCTCTGGGGCCAACGTCCTGACTTTC,CASSLREGFSGANVLTF
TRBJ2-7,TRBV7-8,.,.,TGTGCCAGCAGCTTTTGGAGACCCTCTGCCTACGGGCAGTACTTC,CASSFWRPSAYGQYF
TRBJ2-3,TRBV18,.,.,TGTGCCAGCTCACCACCGGTTCTCTCAGATACGCAGTATTTT,CASSPPVLSDTQYF
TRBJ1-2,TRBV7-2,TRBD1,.,TGTGCCAGCAGCCCCGGGACAGCCGAGGGCTACACCTTC,CASSPGTAEGYTF
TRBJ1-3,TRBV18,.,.,TGTGCCAGCTCACCATCGGCAGGGGCTGGAAACACCATATATTTT,CASSPSAGAGNTIYF
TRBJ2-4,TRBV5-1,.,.,TGCGCCAGCAGCGGAACGGGGGGCCGAAACATTCAGTACTTC,CASSGTGGRNIQYF
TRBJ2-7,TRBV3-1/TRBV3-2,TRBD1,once,TGTGCCAGCAGCCAAGTTCAGGGGGCTGGGGAGCAGTACTTC,CASSQVQGAGEQYF
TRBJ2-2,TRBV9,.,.,TGTGCCAGCAGCGTAGAGGGAAAACCGAACACCGGGGAGCTGTTTTTT,CASSVEGKPNTGELFF
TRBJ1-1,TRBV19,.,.,TGTGCCAGTAGTCCTCTCGGGGGTTCTGAAGCTTTCTTT,CASSPLGGSEAFF
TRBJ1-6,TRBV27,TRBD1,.,TGTGCCAGCAGTTTAGGGACAGGTTATAATTCACCCCTCCACTTT,CASSLGTGYNSPLHF
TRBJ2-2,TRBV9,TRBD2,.,TGTCCCCCCAGCGACTGGACTAGCGGGGGGGCCTTTGGCGGGGAGCTGTTTTTT,CPPSDWTSGGAFGGELFF
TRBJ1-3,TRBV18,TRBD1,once,TGTGCCAGCTCACCAAACCCGGGACAGGCAGAAAACACCATATATTTT,CASSPNPGQAENTIYF
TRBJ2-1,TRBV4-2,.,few,TGTGCCAGCAGCCAAGGGTGGGGGGTGCAGAATGAGCAGTTCTTC,CASSQGWGVQNEQFF
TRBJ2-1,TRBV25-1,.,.,TGTGCCAGCAGCGTTGCGGACAATGAGCAGTTCTTC,CASSVADNEQFF
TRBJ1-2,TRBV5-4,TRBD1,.,TGTGCCAGCAGACATCAGACAGGGGGTCGCTATGGCTACACCTTC,CASRHQTGGRYGYTF
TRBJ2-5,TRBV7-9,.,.,TGTGCCAGCAGCTTGGCAGGGGTAGGGAGACAAGAGACCCAGTACTTC,CASSLAGVGRQETQYF
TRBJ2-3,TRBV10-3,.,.,TGTGCCATCAGTGGTGGGTGGGGGGCCTCAAGCACAGATACGCAGTATTTT,CAISGGWGASSTDTQYF
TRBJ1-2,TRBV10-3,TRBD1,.,TGTGCCATCAGACTCGGACAGGGGGCAAGCTATGGCTACACCTTC,CAIRLGQGASYGYTF
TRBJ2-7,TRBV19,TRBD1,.,TGTGCCAGTAGTTGGAGACAGGGTGACGAGCAGTACTTC,CASSWRQGDEQYF
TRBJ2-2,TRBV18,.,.,TGTGCCAGCTCACCACTAAAGACAGGCCAGAACACCGGGGAGCTGTTTTTT,CASSPLKTGQNTGELFF
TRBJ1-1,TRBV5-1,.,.,TGCGCCAGCAGCTTGGGCGGGGTGAACACTGAAGCTTTCTTT,CASSLGGVNTEAFF
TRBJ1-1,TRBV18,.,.,TGTGCCAGCTCACCCCCGGACCGGAACACTGAAGCTTTCTTT,CASSPPDRNTEAFF
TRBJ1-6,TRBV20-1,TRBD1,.,TGCAGTGCTAGTAGGTCGGTGGAGGGTGACAGGGTAGGCCATAATTCACCCCTCCACTTT,CSASRSVEGDRVGHNSPLHF
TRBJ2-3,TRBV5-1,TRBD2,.,TGCGCCAGCAGCTTGGGGGGCGGGGGGGTTCAAGATACGCAGTATTTT,CASSLGGGGVQDTQYF
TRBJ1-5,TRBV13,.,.,TGTGCCAGCAGCTTACGGGGGCAGGCGAATCAGCCCCAGCATTTT,CASSLRGQANQPQHF
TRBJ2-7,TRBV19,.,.,TGTGCCAGTAGTCCGGAGACAGGCCTCCGCTACGAGCAGTACTTC,CASSPETGLRYEQYF
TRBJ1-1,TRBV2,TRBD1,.,TGTGCCAGCAGATCGGACAGGGGAGGCGCTGAAGCTTTCTTT,CASRSDRGGAEAFF
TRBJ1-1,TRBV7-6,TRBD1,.,TGTGCCAGCAGCTTAAGCGTGGCAGGGGGTATTTTGGGTACTGAAGCTTTCTTT,CASSLSVAGGILGTEAFF